Shown below are 7 T cell receptor beta chains from a single sample sequenced in a study of blood T cell repertoires in COVID-19. Profiled with immunoSEQ multiplex PCR; TCRdb holds only in-frame clones, not every one. The sample consists of some 200,000 clones, 65% to 90% of them appearing once. The sequencing input was peripheral blood. The receptor set was obtained from a man of 80 years or more with acute or convalescent COVID-19.

The V gene is TRBV7-9, the J gene TRBJ1-1; D uncertain. V was clipped by 0 bases and J by 0 bases, with 5 bases between them. CDR3 size: 14 residues. Germline V gene data show CDR1 as SEHNR and CDR2 as FQNEAQ (reference sequence). The CDR3 reads CASSLASVNTEAFF. The CDR3 DNA is TGTGCCAGCAGCTTAGCTAGCGTGAACACTGAAGCTTTCTTT. Using reference TRBV7-9 and TRBJ1-1 for the parts outside the CDR3, the full variable domain is DTGVSQNPRHKITKRGQNVTFRCDPISEHNRLYWYRQTLGQGPEFLTYFQNEAQLEKSRLLSDRFSAERPKGSFSTLEIQRTEQGDSAMYLCASSLASVNTEAFFGQGTRLTVV.

This chain connects TRBV5-1 to TRBJ2-7; D is undetermined. Looked up from germline, CDR1 is SGHRS and CDR2 is YFSETQ. The CDR3 spans 11 residues. The germline V and J ends were trimmed by 5 bases and 3 bases, with 6 bases remaining between them. The CDR3 region is CASRYYYEQYF. In DNA, the CDR3 is TGCGCCAGCAGATATTACTACGAGCAGTACTTC.

DNA of the CDR3: TGTGCCAGCTCACCTGGACAGGCGGGCAATCAGCCCCAGCATTTT. Amino acids: CASSPGQAGNQPQHF. The V call is TRBV18, the J call TRBJ1-5; TRBD1 matches at 7 bases. J lost 2 bases, V lost 3 bases, and 4 bases had no gene match. CDR3 length: 15 residues. Germline CDR1 is KGHSH and CDR2 is LQKENI.

The chain joins TRBV9 to TRBJ2-3; the match to TRBD2 covers 7 bases. The CDR3 consists of 13 residues. From germline, CDR1 is SGDLS and CDR2 YYNGEE. V shed 4 bases and J 7 bases; nucleotides not matched to a gene: 6. This CDR3 is CASSPGGGNTQYF. Here the CDR3 DNA reads TGTGCCAGCAGCCCGGGCGGGGGAAATACGCAGTATTTT.

This clone has just one count. V and J are TRBV27 and TRBJ1-4, with D possibly being TRBD1 (5 bases). CDR3 length: 14 amino acids. Germline V CDR1 and CDR2: MNHEY, SMNVEV (reference sequence). V shed 6 bases and J shed 2 bases, with 10 bases lying between them. The CDR3 DNA reads TGTGCCAGCAGGGGCTACAGGACTAATGAAAAACTGTTTTTT. This gives the protein CASRGYRTNEKLFF. Combining the CDR3 with reference TRBV27 and TRBJ1-4 gives the whole variable domain EAQVTQNPRYLITVTGKKLTVTCSQNMNHEYMSWYRQDPGLGLRQIYYSMNVEVTDKGDVPEGYKVSRKEKRNFPLILESPSPNQTSLYFCASRGYRTNEKLFFGSGTQLSVL.

The chain recombines TRBV5-1 with TRBJ2-2, with TRBD1 as a possible D gene (6 bases). The CDR3 loop spans 15 amino acids. Per germline, CDR1 SGHRS and CDR2 YFSETQ. V was pared by 6 bases and J by 4 bases, with 16 bases between. The CDR3 sequence: CASTTARGGTGELFF. CDR3 coding DNA: TGCGCCAGCACCACCGCCAGGGGTGGCACCGGGGAGCTGTTTTTT.

The chain employs TRBV5-6 and TRBJ2-1; 10 bases are shared with TRBD1. Germline CDR1 is SGHDT and CDR2 is YYEEEE. The CDR3 spans 15 residues. V trimming: 0 bases; J trimming: 8 bases; junction bases outside the gene matches: 5. The CDR3 DNA is TGTGCCAGCAGCTTGGTAGGGACAGGGGTGCATGAGCAGTTCTTC. Amino acids: CASSLVGTGVHEQFF. Combining the CDR3 with reference TRBV5-6 and TRBJ2-1 gives the whole variable domain DAGVTQSPTHLIKTRGQQVTLRCSPKSGHDTVSWYQQALGQGPQFIFQYYEEEERQRGNFPDRFSGHQFPNYSSELNVNALLLGDSALYLCASSLVGTGVHEQFFGPGTRLTVL.